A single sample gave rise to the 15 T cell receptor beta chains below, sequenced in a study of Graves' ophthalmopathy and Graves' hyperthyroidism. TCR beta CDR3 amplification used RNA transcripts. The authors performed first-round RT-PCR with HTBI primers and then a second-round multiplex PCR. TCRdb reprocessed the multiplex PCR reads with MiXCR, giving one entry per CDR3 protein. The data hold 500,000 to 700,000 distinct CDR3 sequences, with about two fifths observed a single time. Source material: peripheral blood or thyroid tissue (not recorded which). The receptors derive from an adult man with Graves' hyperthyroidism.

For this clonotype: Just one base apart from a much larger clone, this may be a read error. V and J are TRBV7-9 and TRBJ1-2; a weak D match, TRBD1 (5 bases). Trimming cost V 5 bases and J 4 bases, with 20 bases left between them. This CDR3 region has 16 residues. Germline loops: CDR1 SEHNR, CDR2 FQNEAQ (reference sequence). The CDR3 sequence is CASSQAPGRGSYGYTF. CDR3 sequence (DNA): TGTGCCAGCAGCCAAGCCCCAGGGAGGGGTTCCTATGGCTACACCTTC.

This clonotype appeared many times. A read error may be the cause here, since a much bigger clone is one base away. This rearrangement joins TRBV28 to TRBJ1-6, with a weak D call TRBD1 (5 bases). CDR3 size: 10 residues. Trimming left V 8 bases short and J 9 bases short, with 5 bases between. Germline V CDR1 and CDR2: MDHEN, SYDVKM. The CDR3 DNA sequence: TGTGCCAGCGGGGGTTCACCCCTCCACTTT. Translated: CASGGSPLHF.

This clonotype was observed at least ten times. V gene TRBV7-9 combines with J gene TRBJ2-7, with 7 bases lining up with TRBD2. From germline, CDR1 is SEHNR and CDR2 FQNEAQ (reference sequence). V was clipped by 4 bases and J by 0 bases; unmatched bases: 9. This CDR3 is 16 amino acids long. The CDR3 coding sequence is TGTGCCAGCAGCTCCCTCGAGCGGGATGACTCCTACGAGCAGTACTTC. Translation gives CASSSLERDDSYEQYF.

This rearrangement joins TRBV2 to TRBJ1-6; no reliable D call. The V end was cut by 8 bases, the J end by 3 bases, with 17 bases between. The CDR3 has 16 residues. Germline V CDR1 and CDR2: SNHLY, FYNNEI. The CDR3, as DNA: TGTGCCAGCTCACCATTCACGCAGCTCTATAATTCACCCCTCCACTTT. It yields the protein CASSPFTQLYNSPLHF.

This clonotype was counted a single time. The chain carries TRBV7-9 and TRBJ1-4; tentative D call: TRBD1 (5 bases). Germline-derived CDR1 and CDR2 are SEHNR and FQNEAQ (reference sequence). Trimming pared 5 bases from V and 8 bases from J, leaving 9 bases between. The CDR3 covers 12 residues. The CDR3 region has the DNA TGTGCCAGCAGCCCCAGGGAAGAAAAACTGTTTTTT. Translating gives CASSPREEKLFF. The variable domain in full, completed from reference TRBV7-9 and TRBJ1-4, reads DTGVSQNPRHKITKRGQNVTFRCDPISEHNRLYWYRQTLGQGPEFLTYFQNEAQLEKSRLLSDRFSAERPKGSFSTLEIQRTEQGDSAMYLCASSPREEKLFFGSGTQLSVL.

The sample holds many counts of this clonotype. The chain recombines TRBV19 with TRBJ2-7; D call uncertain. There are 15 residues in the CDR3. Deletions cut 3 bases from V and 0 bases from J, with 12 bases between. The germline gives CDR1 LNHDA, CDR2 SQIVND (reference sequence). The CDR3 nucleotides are TGTGCCAGTAGTATGGATGGAAGAGGCTCCTACGAGCAGTACTTC. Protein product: CASSMDGRGSYEQYF.

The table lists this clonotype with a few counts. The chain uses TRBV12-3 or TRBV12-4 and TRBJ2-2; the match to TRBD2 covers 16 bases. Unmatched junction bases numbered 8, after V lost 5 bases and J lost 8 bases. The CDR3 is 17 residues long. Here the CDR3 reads CASSEGLAGGPSGELFF. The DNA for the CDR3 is TGTGCCAGCAGTGAGGGACTAGCGGGGGGGCCGTCGGGGGAGCTGTTTTTT.

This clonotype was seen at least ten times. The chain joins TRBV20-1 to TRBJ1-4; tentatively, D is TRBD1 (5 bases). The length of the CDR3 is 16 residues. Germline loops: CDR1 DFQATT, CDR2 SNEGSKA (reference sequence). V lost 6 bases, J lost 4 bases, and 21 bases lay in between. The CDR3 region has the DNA TGCAGTGCCCCGAGATTTGGGGCGGACCATAATGAAAAACTGTTTTTT. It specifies CSAPRFGADHNEKLFF.

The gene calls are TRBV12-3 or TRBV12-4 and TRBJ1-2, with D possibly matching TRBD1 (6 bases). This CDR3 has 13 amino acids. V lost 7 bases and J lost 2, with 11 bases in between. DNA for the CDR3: TGTGCCAGCACACACGGGGGCAACTATGGCTACACCTTC. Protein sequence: CASTHGGNYGYTF.

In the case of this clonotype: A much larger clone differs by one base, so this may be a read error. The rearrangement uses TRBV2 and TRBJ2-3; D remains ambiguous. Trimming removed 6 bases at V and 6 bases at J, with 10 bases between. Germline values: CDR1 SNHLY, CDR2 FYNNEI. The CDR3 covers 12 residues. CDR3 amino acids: CASSRDADTQYF. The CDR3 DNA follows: TGTGCCAGCAGCAGAGATGCCGATACGCAGTATTTT.

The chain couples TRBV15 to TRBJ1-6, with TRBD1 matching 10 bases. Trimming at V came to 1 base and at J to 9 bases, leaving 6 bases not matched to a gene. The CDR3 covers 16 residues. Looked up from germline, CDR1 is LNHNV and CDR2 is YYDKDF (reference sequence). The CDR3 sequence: CATSRGRTGGGSPLHF. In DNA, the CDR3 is TGTGCCACCAGCAGAGGCCGGACAGGGGGAGGTTCACCCCTCCACTTT.

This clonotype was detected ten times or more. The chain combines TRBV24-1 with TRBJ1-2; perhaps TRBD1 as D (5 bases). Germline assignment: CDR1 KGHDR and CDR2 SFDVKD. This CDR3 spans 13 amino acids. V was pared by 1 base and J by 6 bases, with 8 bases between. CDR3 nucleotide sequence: TGTGCCACCAGTGATTTTCAGGGCAATGGCTACACCTTC. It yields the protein CATSDFQGNGYTF.

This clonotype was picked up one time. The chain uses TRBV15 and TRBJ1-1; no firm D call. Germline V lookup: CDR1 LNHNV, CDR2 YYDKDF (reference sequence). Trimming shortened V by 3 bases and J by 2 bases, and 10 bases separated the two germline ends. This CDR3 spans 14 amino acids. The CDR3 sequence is CATSSLVGNTEAFF. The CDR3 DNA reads TGTGCCACCAGCAGCTTGGTAGGTAACACTGAAGCTTTCTTT.

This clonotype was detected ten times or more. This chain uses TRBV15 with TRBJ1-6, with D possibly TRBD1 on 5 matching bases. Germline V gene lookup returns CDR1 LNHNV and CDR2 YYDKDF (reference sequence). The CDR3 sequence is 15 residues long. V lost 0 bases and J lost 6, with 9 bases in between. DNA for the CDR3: TGTGCCACCAGCAGAGATGTAGACAGTAATTCACCCCTCCACTTT. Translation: CATSRDVDSNSPLHF.

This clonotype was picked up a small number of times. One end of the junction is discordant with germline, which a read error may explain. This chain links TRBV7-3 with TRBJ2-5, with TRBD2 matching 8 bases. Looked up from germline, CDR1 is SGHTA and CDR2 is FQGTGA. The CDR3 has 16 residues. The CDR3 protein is CASGLIGAGGQETQYF. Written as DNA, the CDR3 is TGTGCCAGCGGCTTAATAGGGGCGGGGGGCCAAGAGACCCAGTACTTC.